The 29 T cell receptor beta chains presented below share a single source sample, sequenced in a study of identical twins' blood T cells. TCRdb recomputed calls from the 5' RACE reads with MiXCR, one row per CDR3 protein. Here the sample spans 400,000 or so distinct CDR3 sequences, about 28% being singletons. Sample: PBMCs. The source is a woman between 18 and 55 years old in good health.

This clonotype came up a few times. This rearrangement joins TRBV5-1 to TRBJ1-1, with D tentatively TRBD1 (5 bases). The V gene's germline CDR1 is SGHRS and CDR2 YFSETQ. This CDR3 has 17 amino acids. V was shortened by 5 bases and J by 6 bases, with 26 bases between the two germline ends. CDR3 sequence: CASRRLPSSGGIAEAFF. The CDR3 DNA reads TGCGCCAGCAGACGGCTCCCCTCTTCCGGGGGGATAGCTGAAGCTTTCTTT.

The chain employs TRBV18 and TRBJ1-1; tentatively, D is TRBD1 (5 bases). Trimming stripped 0 bases from V and 5 bases from J, with 13 bases between. CDR1 and CDR2 from the germline V gene are KGHSH and LQKENI. The length of the CDR3 is 15 residues. The CDR3 nucleotides read TGTGCCAGCTCACCACCGATAGGGGCCCTTACTGAAGCTTTCTTT. Its protein product is CASSPPIGALTEAFF.

The CDR3 is CSSAKTRNTEAFF. CDR3 DNA: TGCAGTTCCGCAAAGACGAGGAACACTGAAGCTTTCTTT. This rearrangement joins TRBV20-1 to TRBJ1-1; the D is unclear. CDR1 is DFQATT, CDR2 SNEGSKA, per germline (reference sequence). There are 13 residues in the CDR3. Trimming pared 8 bases from V and 1 base from J, leaving 14 bases between.

This rearrangement joins TRBV12-3 or TRBV12-4 to TRBJ2-7; D remains unclear. CDR3 length equals 13 residues. V lost 2 bases and J 0 bases, leaving 5 bases between the germline ends. The CDR3 reads CASSLYISYEQYF. Written as DNA, the CDR3 is TGTGCCAGCAGTTTATACATCTCCTACGAGCAGTACTTC.

This clonotype was observed at least ten times. The genes are TRBV19 and TRBJ2-1; D remains ambiguous. The CDR3 extends over 18 amino acids. V lost 1 base and J lost 0, with 16 bases in between. Germline V gene sequence: CDR1 LNHDA, CDR2 SQIVND (reference sequence). The CDR3 DNA reads TGTGCCAGTAGTATAGGGACCTTAGCAGAGAGCTCCTACAATGAGCAGTTCTTC. Amino acids: CASSIGTLAESSYNEQFF.

A note on this clonotype: Its ends do not fully match the called genes, so a read error is possible. The chain carries TRBV29-1 and TRBJ1-1; D remains unclear. The CDR3 is 12 amino acids. Per the germline V gene, CDR1 is SQVTM and CDR2 is ANQGSEA. CDR3 sequence: CSASTTNTGAFF. In DNA, the CDR3 is TGCAGCGCATCGACAACCAACACTGGAGCTTTCTTT.

This clonotype was seen only a few times. J is TRBJ2-1 and V is TRBV5-1, with 8 bases that match TRBD1. Germline CDR1 reads SGHRS; CDR2 reads YFSETQ. Unmatched junction bases numbered 7, after V lost 0 bases and J lost 8 bases. The CDR3 runs to 15 residues. Written as DNA, the CDR3 is TGCGCCAGCAGCTTGGTGGCAGGGGGCTTCGATGAGCAGTTCTTC. Protein sequence: CASSLVAGGFDEQFF.

This clonotype was seen a few times. The chain has TRBV7-2 and TRBJ2-1; no clear D. The CDR3 has 13 amino acids. The V end lost 0 bases, the J end lost 7 bases, and 7 bases lay between the germline ends. The germline V gene encodes CDR1 SGHTA and CDR2 FQGNSA. The chain's CDR3 is CASSLAPGNEQFF. CDR3 nucleotide sequence: TGTGCCAGCAGCTTAGCACCCGGGAATGAGCAGTTCTTC.

This clonotype showed up many times. The genes are TRBV10-3 and TRBJ1-6; no clear D gene. There are 17 residues in the CDR3. Germline V gene data show CDR1 as ENHRY and CDR2 as SYGVKD. The ends were cut back, 6 bases at V and 1 base at J, with 16 bases in the middle. The CDR3 loop is CAIRGSGEQSYNSPLHF. In nucleotides, the CDR3 is TGTGCCATCAGAGGGTCGGGAGAGCAGTCCTATAATTCACCCCTCCACTTT.

The chain links TRBV19 to TRBJ2-1, with 7 bases that match TRBD1. The V and J ends lost 2 bases and 13 bases, in that order; junction bases with no gene match: 11. The CDR3 has 14 amino acids. Per germline, CDR1 LNHDA and CDR2 SQIVND (reference sequence). The CDR3 sequence is CASSILQDRALQFF. CDR3 in DNA: TGTGCCAGTAGTATACTTCAAGACAGGGCCCTACAGTTCTTC.

This clonotype occurred a few times. The rearrangement links TRBV9 to TRBJ2-3; 7 bases map to TRBD2. Germline V gene lookup returns CDR1 SGDLS and CDR2 YYNGEE. CDR3 length: 14 residues. The V and J ends lost 3 bases and 1 base, in that order; junction bases with no gene match: 2. This CDR3 is CASSAAGGTDTQYF. The CDR3 DNA reads TGTGCCAGCAGCGCCGCGGGGGGCACAGATACGCAGTATTTT. Drawing the rest from reference TRBV9 and TRBJ2-3, the complete variable domain is DSGVTQTPKHLITATGQRVTLRCSPRSGDLSVYWYQQSLDQGLQFLIQYYNGEERAKGNILERFSAQQFPDLHSELNLSSLELGDSALYFCASSAAGGTDTQYFGPGTRLTVL.

Many counts were recorded for this clonotype. This sequence joins TRBV2 and TRBJ2-7; D is unresolved. The CDR3 has 17 residues. V gave up 0 bases and J gave up 3 bases, with 18 bases separating them. Germline CDR1 is SNHLY and CDR2 is FYNNEI. The CDR3 region is CASSEAVRARRFYEQYF. Here the CDR3 DNA reads TGTGCCAGCAGTGAAGCGGTACGAGCGCGGCGTTTCTACGAGCAGTACTTC.

V gene TRBV7-9 combines with J gene TRBJ1-2; possibly TRBD1 for D (5 bases). V lost 3 bases to trimming and J lost 4 bases, with 15 bases between them. This CDR3 is 15 amino acids long. Germline V gene data show CDR1 as SEHNR and CDR2 as FQNEAQ (reference sequence). The CDR3: CASSLTDSILYGYTF. The CDR3 bases are TGTGCCAGCAGCTTGACAGACAGCATACTCTATGGCTACACCTTC.

This clonotype was detected ten times or more. This chain links TRBV14 with TRBJ1-6, with unresolved D. Germline V gives CDR1 SGHDN, CDR2 FVKESK. Trimming shortened V by 3 bases and J by 6 bases, and 6 bases separated the two germline ends. The CDR3 is 13 amino acids. The CDR3 loop reads CASSQTFNSPLHF. The DNA for the CDR3 is TGTGCCAGCAGCCAGACCTTTAATTCACCCCTCCACTTT.

J is TRBJ1-1 and V is TRBV5-1; D unclear. The germline V gene has CDR1 SGHRS and CDR2 YFSETQ. The CDR3 consists of 13 residues. Trimming cost V 4 bases and J 4 bases, with 11 bases left between them. Written as DNA, the CDR3 is TGCGCCAGCAGCCCCCCCACTCTCACTGAAGCTTTCTTT. Amino acid sequence: CASSPPTLTEAFF.

This chain uses TRBV11-2 with TRBJ1-3; 10 bases match TRBD1. J lost 3 bases, V lost 2 bases, and 7 bases had no gene match. Germline V gene lookup returns CDR1 SGHAT and CDR2 FQNNGV. The CDR3 spans 17 residues. This CDR3 reads CASSLSSGTGVGNTIYF. CDR3 DNA sequence: TGTGCCAGCAGCTTATCGTCCGGGACAGGGGTTGGAAACACCATATATTTT.

The V call is TRBV20-1, the J call TRBJ1-1; tentatively, D is TRBD1 (6 bases). Per germline, CDR1 DFQATT and CDR2 SNEGSKA (reference sequence). V was pared by 5 bases and J by 2 bases, with 12 bases between. The CDR3 spans 13 residues. Here the CDR3 reads CSAPGQSNTEAFF. The CDR3 nucleotides are TGCAGTGCTCCTGGACAGTCAAACACTGAAGCTTTCTTT.

The chain carries TRBV2 and TRBJ2-2, with D unclear. The CDR3 spans 13 residues. CDR1 is SNHLY, CDR2 FYNNEI, per germline. V lost 4 bases and J 5 bases, leaving 8 bases between the germline ends. CDR3 protein: CASSGDGTGELFF. DNA of the CDR3: TGTGCCAGCAGTGGTGACGGGACCGGGGAGCTGTTTTTT. Filled out from reference TRBV2 and TRBJ2-2, the complete variable domain reads EPEVTQTPSHQVTQMGQEVILRCVPISNHLYFYWYRQILGQKVEFLVSFYNNEISEKSEIFDDQFSVERPDGSNFTLKIRSTKLEDSAMYFCASSGDGTGELFFGEGSRLTVL.

This clonotype appeared a few times. The chain employs TRBV10-3 and TRBJ2-3, with 9 bases aligning to TRBD2. The V and J ends lost 9 bases and 1 base, in that order; junction bases with no gene match: 5. Germline V CDR1 and CDR2: ENHRY, SYGVKD. The CDR3 is 14 amino acids. CDR3 residues: CAMGTSQGTDTQYF. The DNA of the CDR3 is TGTGCCATGGGGACTAGCCAGGGCACAGATACGCAGTATTTT.

The V and J genes are TRBV7-9 and TRBJ1-6; maybe TRBD1 (5 bases). Trimming took 5 bases from V and 8 from J, leaving 13 bases between them. This CDR3 is 14 amino acids long. Germline V gene sequence: CDR1 SEHNR, CDR2 FQNEAQ (reference sequence). The CDR3 sequence: CASSRQGLHSPLHF. The CDR3 bases are TGTGCCAGCAGCCGTCAGGGATTACATTCACCCCTCCACTTT. Filled out from reference TRBV7-9 and TRBJ1-6, the complete variable domain reads DTGVSQNPRHKITKRGQNVTFRCDPISEHNRLYWYRQTLGQGPEFLTYFQNEAQLEKSRLLSDRFSAERPKGSFSTLEIQRTEQGDSAMYLCASSRQGLHSPLHFGNGTRLTVT.

At least ten counts were recorded for this clonotype. The chain joins TRBV2 to TRBJ2-3; TRBD2 might be the D (5 bases). Germline CDR1 SNHLY, CDR2 FYNNEI. The CDR3 has 11 amino acids. V was shortened by 7 bases and J by 5 bases, with 7 bases between the two germline ends. The CDR3 protein is CASTREDTQYF. The CDR3 DNA follows: TGTGCCAGCACCCGGGAAGATACGCAGTATTTT.

The rearrangement uses TRBV7-2 and TRBJ1-1; D is ambiguous. Germline lookup yields CDR1 SGHTA and CDR2 FQGNSA. Trimming cost V 4 bases and J 2 bases, with 14 bases left between them. This CDR3 comprises 15 residues. In nucleotides, the CDR3 is TGTGCCAGCAGCTCGCGGTGGCCGTCCAACACTGAAGCTTTCTTT. It specifies CASSSRWPSNTEAFF.

The gene calls are TRBV20-1 and TRBJ1-1; D uncertain. The germline V gene encodes CDR1 DFQATT and CDR2 SNEGSKA (reference sequence). The CDR3 spans 11 residues. V lost 6 bases and J lost 7, with 12 bases in between. The CDR3 nucleotides read TGCAGTGCCAGAAGGACCGGTGAAGCTTTCTTT. Translated, it gives CSARRTGEAFF.

The chain uses TRBV20-1 and TRBJ2-7, with a tentative D call TRBD1 (6 bases). Germline V gene lookup returns CDR1 DFQATT and CDR2 SNEGSKA (reference sequence). The CDR3 sequence is 13 residues long. Trimming stripped 6 bases from V and 2 bases from J, with 14 bases between. As DNA, the CDR3 is TGCAGTGCAGTCGACAGGATCCCCTACGAGCAGTACTTC. Amino acids: CSAVDRIPYEQYF.

This clonotype showed up many times. The chain recombines TRBV29-1 with TRBJ1-1; D is ambiguous. The CDR3 extends over 11 amino acids. Between the trimmed V and J ends, which lost 7 bases and 2 bases, there was a span of 8 bases. Germline V gene data show CDR1 as SQVTM and CDR2 as ANQGSEA. As DNA, the CDR3 is TGCAGCGCCCGATTAAACACTGAAGCTTTCTTT. Residues: CSARLNTEAFF.

The chain is built from TRBV2 and TRBJ1-2; 9 bases map to TRBD1. The CDR3 runs to 14 residues. J gave up 6 bases and V 3 bases, and 5 bases lay outside the gene matches. Germline loops: CDR1 SNHLY, CDR2 FYNNEI. CDR3 nucleotide sequence: TGTGCCAGCAGTGATGAGGGACAGGGAAATGGCTACACCTTC. It translates to CASSDEGQGNGYTF.

The chain is built from TRBV11-2 and TRBJ1-2; maybe TRBD1 (6 bases). V lost 4 bases and J 6 bases, leaving 9 bases between the germline ends. Germline-derived CDR1 and CDR2 are SGHAT and FQNNGV. CDR3 length equals 12 residues. CDR3 sequence: CASSYGGDGYTF. CDR3 in DNA: TGTGCCAGCAGCTACGGGGGCGATGGCTACACCTTC.

This clonotype was observed a handful of times. The V and J genes are TRBV29-1 and TRBJ1-2, with 8 bases lining up with TRBD1. The CDR3 sequence is 12 residues long. The germline V gene has CDR1 SQVTM and CDR2 ANQGSEA. V shed 4 bases and J 5 bases; nucleotides not matched to a gene: 3. The CDR3, as DNA: TGCAGCGTTGCACAGGGGGGATATGGCTACACCTTC. Amino acid sequence: CSVAQGGYGYTF. The variable domain in full, completed from reference TRBV29-1 and TRBJ1-2, reads SAVISQKPSRDICQRGTSLTIQCQVDSQVTMMFWYRQQPGQSLTLIATANQGSEATYESGFVIDKFPISRPNLTFSTLTVSNMSPEDSSIYLCSVAQGGYGYTFGSGTRLTVV.

At least ten counts were recorded for this clonotype. J is TRBJ1-3 and V is TRBV5-5; no definite D call. Germline V gene lookup returns CDR1 SGHKS and CDR2 YYEKEE (reference sequence). This CDR3 spans 14 amino acids. V lost 1 base and J lost 0, with 5 bases in between. In nucleotides, the CDR3 is TGTGCCAGCAGCTTGTGGAACTCTGGAAACACCATATATTTT. It translates to CASSLWNSGNTIYF.